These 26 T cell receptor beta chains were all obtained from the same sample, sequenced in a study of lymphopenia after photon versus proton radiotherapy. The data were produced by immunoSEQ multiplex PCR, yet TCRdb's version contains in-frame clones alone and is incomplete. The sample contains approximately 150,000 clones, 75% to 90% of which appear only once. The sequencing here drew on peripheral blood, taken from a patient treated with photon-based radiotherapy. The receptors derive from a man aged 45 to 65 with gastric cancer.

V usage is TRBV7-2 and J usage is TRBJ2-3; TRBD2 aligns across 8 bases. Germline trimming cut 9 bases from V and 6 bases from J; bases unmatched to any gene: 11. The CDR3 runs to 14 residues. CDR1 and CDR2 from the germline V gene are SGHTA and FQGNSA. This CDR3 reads CASSLAADYDTQYF. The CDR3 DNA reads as TGTGCCAGTTCACTAGCGGCGGATTACGATACGCAGTATTTT.

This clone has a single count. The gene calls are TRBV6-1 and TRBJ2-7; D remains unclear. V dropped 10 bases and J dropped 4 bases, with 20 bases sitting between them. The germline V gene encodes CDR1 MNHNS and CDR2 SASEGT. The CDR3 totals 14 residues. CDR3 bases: TGTGCCACCCTACGGGCTTTTCCACGTTACGAGCAGTACTTC. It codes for CATLRAFPRYEQYF.

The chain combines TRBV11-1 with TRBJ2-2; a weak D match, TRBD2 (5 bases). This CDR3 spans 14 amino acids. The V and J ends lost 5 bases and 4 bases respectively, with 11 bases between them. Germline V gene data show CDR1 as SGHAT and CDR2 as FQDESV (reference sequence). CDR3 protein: CASSIEGPTGELFF. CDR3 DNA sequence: TGTGCCAGCAGCATCGAGGGCCCCACCGGGGAGCTGTTTTTT. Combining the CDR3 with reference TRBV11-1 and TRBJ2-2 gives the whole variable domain EAEVAQSPRYKITEKSQAVAFWCDPISGHATLYWYRQILGQGPELLVQFQDESVVDDSQLPKDRFSAERLKGVDSTLKIQPAELGDSAMYLCASSIEGPTGELFFGEGSRLTVL.

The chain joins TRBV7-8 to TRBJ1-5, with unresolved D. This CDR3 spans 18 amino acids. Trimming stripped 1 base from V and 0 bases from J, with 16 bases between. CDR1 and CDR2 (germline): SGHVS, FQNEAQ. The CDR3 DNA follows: TGTGCCAGCAGCTTAGTAGGATCCAGAGGCAATAGCAATCAGCCCCAGCATTTT. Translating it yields CASSLVGSRGNSNQPQHF.

Here the CDR3 reads CASRRAGGPAEQYF. CDR3 DNA sequence: TGTGCCAGCAGAAGAGCGGGAGGGCCTGCCGAGCAGTACTTC. The chain couples TRBV6-1 to TRBJ2-7; 10 nucleotides agree with TRBD2. The J segment lost 6 bases and the V segment lost 6 bases, leaving 8 bases of the junction unmatched. Germline CDR1 and CDR2: MNHNS and SASEGT. The CDR3 is 14 residues long.

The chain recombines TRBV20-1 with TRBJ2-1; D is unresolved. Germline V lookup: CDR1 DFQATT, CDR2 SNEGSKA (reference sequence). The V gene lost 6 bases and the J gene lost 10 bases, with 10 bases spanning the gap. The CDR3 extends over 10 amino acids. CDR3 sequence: CSAQSGEQFF. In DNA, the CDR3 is TGCAGTGCCCAATCCGGCGAGCAGTTCTTC.

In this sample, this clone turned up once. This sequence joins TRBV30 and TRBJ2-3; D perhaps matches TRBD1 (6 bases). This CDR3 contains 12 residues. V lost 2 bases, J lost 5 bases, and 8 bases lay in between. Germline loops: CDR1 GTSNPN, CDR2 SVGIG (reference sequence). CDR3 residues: CAWSQDRDTQYF. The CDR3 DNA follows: TGTGCCTGGAGTCAGGACAGAGATACGCAGTATTTT.

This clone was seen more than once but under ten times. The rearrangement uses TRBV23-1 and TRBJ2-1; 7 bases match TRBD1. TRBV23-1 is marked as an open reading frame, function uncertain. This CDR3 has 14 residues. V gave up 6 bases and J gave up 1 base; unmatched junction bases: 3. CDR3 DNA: TGCGCCAGCAGGAGACAGGGATCCTACAATGAGCAGTTCTTC. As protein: CASRRQGSYNEQFF.

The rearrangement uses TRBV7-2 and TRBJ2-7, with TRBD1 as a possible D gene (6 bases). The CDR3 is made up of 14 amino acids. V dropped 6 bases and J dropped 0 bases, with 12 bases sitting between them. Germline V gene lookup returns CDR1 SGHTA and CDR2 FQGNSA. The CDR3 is CASSLNRASYEQYF. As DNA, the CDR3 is TGTGCCAGCAGTTTAAACAGGGCCTCCTACGAGCAGTACTTC.

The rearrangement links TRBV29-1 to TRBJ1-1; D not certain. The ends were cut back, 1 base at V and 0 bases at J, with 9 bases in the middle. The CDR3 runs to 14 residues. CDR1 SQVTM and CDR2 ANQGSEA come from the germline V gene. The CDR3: CSVEVPSLNTEAFF. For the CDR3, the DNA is TGCAGCGTTGAAGTACCGAGTTTGAACACTGAAGCTTTCTTT.

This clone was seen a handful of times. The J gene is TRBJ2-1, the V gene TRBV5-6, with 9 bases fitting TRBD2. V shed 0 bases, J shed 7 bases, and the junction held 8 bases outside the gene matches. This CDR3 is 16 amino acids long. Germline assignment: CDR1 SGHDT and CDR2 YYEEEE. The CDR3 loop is CASSLVVAGGVNEQFF. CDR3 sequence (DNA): TGTGCCAGCAGCTTGGTAGTGGCGGGAGGGGTAAATGAGCAGTTCTTC.

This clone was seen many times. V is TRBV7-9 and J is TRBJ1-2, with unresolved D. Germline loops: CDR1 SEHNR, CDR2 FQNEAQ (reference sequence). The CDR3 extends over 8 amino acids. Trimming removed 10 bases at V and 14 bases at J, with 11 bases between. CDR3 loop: CAMGSGTF. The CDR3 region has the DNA TGTGCCATGGGTTCCGGGACCTTC. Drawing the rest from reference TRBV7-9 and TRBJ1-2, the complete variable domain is DTGVSQNPRHKITKRGQNVTFRCDPISEHNRLYWYRQTLGQGPEFLTYFQNEAQLEKSRLLSDRFSAERPKGSFSTLEIQRTEQGDSAMYLCAMGSGTFGSGTRLTVV.

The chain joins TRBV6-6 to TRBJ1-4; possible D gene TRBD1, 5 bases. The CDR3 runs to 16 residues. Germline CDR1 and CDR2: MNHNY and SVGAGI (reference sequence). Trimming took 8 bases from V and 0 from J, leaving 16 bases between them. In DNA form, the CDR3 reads TGTGCCAGCGTAGTGGGGAAGGGGACAACTAATGAAAAACTGTTTTTT. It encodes CASVVGKGTTNEKLFF.

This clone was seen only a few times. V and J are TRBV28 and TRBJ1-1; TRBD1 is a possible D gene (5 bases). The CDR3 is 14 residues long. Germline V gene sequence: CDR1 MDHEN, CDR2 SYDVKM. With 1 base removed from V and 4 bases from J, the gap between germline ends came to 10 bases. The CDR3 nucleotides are TGTGCCAGCAGTTTATTGGGGCAGGGCACTGAAGCTTTCTTT. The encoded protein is CASSLLGQGTEAFF. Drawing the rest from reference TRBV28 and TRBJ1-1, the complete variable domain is DVKVTQSSRYLVKRTGEKVFLECVQDMDHENMFWYRQDPGLGLRLIYFSYDVKMKEKGDIPEGYSVSREKKERFSLILESASTNQTSMYLCASSLLGQGTEAFFGQGTRLTVV.

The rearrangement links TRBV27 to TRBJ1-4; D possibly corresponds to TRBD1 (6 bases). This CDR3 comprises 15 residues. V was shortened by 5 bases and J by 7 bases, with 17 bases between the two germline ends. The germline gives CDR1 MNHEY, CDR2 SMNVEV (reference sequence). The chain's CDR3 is CASSTRGGVVEKLFF. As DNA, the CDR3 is TGTGCCAGCAGTACTAGAGGGGGGGTAGTTGAAAAACTGTTTTTT.

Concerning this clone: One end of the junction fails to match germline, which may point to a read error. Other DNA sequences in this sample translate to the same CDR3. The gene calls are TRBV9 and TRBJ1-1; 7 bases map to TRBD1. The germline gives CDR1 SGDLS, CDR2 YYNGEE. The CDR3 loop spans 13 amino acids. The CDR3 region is CASSPQGYTEAFF. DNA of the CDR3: TGTGCCAGCAGTCCACAGGGGTACACTGAAGCCTTCTTT.

The CDR3 loop reads CASSLTGKAFF. CDR3 nucleotides: TGTGCCAGCAGCCTGACAGGGAAAGCTTTCTTT. This chain joins TRBV6-1 and TRBJ1-1; 7 positions agree with TRBD1. Germline V CDR1 and CDR2: MNHNS, SASEGT. The CDR3 covers 11 residues. The V segment lost 6 bases and the J segment 9 bases; nucleotides outside the gene matches: 4.

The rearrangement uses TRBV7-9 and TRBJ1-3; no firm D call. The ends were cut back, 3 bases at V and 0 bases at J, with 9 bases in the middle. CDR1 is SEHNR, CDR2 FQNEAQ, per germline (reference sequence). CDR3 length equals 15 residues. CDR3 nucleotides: TGTGCCAGCAGCTTTGGCACTACCTCTGGAAACACCATATATTTT. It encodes CASSFGTTSGNTIYF.

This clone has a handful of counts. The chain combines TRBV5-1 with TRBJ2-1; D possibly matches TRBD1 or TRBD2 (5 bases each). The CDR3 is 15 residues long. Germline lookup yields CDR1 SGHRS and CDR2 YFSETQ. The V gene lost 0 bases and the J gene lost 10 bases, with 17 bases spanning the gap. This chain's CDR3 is CASSLVQGEGKEQFF. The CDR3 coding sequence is TGCGCCAGCAGCTTGGTCCAGGGTGAGGGGAAGGAGCAGTTCTTC.

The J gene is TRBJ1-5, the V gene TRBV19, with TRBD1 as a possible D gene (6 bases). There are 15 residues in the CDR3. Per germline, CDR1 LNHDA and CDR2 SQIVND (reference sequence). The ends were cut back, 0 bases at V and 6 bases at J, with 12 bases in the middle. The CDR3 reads CASSIDLGGSQPQHF. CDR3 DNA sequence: TGTGCCAGTAGTATAGATTTAGGGGGGAGTCAGCCCCAGCATTTT.

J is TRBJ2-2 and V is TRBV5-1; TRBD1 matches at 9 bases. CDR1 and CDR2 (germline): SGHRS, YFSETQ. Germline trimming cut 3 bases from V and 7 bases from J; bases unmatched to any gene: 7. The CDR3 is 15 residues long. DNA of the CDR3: TGCGCCAGCAGCTCCGGGACAGGGTTCGACGGGGAGCTGTTTTTT. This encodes CASSSGTGFDGELFF.

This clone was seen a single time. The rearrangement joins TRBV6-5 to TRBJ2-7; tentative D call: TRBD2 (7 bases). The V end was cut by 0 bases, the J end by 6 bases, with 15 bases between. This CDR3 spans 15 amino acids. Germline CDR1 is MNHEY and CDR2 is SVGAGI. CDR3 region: CASSYSIGGGGEQYF. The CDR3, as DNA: TGTGCCAGCAGTTACTCGATCGGGGGAGGGGGCGAGCAGTACTTC.

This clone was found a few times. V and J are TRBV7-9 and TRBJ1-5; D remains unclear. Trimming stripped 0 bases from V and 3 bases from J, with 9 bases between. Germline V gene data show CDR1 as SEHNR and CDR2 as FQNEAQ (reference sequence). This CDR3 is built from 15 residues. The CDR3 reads CASSLAAGPNQPQHF. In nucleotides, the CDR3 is TGTGCCAGCAGCTTAGCGGCCGGGCCCAATCAGCCCCAGCATTTT.

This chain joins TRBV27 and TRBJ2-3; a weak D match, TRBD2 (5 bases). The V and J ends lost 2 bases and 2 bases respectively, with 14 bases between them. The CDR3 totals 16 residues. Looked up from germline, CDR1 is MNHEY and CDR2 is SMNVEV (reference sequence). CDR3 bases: TGTGCCAGCAGTTTAAGAGGGTCCCACACCACAGATACGCAGTATTTT. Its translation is CASSLRGSHTTDTQYF.

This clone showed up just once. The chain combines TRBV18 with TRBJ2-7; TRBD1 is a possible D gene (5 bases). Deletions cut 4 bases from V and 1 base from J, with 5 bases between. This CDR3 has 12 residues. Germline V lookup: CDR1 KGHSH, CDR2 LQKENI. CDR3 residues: CASSRQSYEQYF. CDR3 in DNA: TGTGCCAGCTCACGACAGTCCTACGAGCAGTACTTC.

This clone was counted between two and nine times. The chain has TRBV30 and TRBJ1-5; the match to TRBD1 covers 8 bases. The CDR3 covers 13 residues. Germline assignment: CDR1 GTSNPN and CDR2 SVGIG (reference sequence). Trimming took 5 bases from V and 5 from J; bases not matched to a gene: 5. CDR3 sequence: CAWQGQVHQPQHF. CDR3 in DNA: TGTGCCTGGCAGGGACAGGTTCATCAGCCCCAGCATTTT.